This T cell receptor beta chain was documented in a study of monozygotic twins with inflammatory bowel disease. With the 5' RACE reads reprocessed, TCRdb shows one record per CDR3 protein and no DNA. The ten top clones account for around 2.6%, within a sample of around 370,000 distinct CDR3 sequences. CDR1 DFQATT and CDR2 SNEGSKA come from the germline V gene (reference sequence). The CDR3 loop spans 12 amino acids. This chain links TRBV20-1 with TRBJ1-4; lacking DNA, the TRBD1 call made by TCRdb goes unchecked. The sequence was obtained from a human donor with ulcerative colitis or Crohn's disease, or a healthy co-twin of an affected twin (not recorded which). The source material was blood. The CDR3 sequence is CSAPGQDEKLFF.